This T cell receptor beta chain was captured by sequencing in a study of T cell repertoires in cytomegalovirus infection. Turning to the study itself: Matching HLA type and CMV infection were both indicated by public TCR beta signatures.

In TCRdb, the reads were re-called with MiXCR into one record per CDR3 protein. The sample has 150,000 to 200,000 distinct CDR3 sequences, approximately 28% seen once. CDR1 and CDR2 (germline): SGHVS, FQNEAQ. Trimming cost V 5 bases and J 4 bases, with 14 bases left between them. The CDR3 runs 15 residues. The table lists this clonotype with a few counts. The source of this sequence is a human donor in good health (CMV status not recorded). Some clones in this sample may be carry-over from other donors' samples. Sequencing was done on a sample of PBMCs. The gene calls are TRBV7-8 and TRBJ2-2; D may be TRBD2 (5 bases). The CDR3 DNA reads TGTGCCAGCAGCCTTCAAGGAGGACCCACCGGGGAGCTGTTTTTT. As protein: CASSLQGGPTGELFF.